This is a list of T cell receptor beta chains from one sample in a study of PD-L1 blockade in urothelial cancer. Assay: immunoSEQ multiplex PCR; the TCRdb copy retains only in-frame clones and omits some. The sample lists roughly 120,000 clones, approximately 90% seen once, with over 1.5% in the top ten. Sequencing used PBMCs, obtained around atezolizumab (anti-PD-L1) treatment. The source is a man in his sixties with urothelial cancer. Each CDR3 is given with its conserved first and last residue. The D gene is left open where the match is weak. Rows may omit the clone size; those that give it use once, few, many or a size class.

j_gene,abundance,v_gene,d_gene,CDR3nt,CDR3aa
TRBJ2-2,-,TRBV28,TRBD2,TGTGCCAGCACCTTGGGGGGGGGTGAAGTTACCGGGGAGCTGTTTTTT,CASTLGGGEVTGELFF
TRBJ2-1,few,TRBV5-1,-,TGCGCCAGCAGCTTGGTCCAGAACAATGAGCAGTTCTTC,CASSLVQNNEQFF
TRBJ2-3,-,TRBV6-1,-,TGTGCCAGCAGCATAGACAGGTTTAGCACAGATACGCAGTATTTT,CASSIDRFSTDTQYF
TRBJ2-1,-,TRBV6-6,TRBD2,TGTGCCAGCACTAGCGGGCTATACAATGAGCAGTTCTTC,CASTSGLYNEQFF
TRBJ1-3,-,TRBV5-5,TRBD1,TGTGCCAGCAGCGGACAGACAGGGGTATCTGGAAACACCATATATTTT,CASSGQTGVSGNTIYF
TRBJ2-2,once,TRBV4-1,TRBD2,TGCGCCAGCACCACACTAGCGGACAACACCGGGGAGCTGTTTTTT,CASTTLADNTGELFF
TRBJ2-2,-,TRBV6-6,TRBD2,TGTGCCAGCAGCCGGAGCGGGAGTGACACCGGGGAGCTGTTTTTT,CASSRSGSDTGELFF
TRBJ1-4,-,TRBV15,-,TGTGCCACCAGCGTCGGGGGAACTAATGAAAAACTGTTTTTT,CATSVGGTNEKLFF
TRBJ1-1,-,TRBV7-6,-,TGTGCCAGCAGCTTAGCAACTAACACTGAAGCTTTCTTT,CASSLATNTEAFF
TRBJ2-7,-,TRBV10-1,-,TGCGCCAGCAGTGAGTCGGGGAGTTCCCAGTACTTC,CASSESGSSQYF
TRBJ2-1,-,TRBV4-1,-,TGCGCCAGCAGCCACCCTGAGACAGGTAGCTCCTACAATGAGCAGTTCTTC,CASSHPETGSSYNEQFF
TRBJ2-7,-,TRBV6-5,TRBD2,TGTGCCAGCAGCTTCGGAGGGACTAGCATCCACGAGCAGTACTTC,CASSFGGTSIHEQYF
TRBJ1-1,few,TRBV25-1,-,TGTGCCACCCGGACAGCGAACACTGAAGCTTTCTTT,CATRTANTEAFF
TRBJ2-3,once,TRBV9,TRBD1,TGTGCCAGCAGCGAAATTCAGGGGGCAAACACAGATACGCAGTATTTT,CASSEIQGANTDTQYF
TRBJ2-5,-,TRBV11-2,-,TGTGCCAGCAGCTTAGAATTTAGGAGCCAGACCCAGTACTTC,CASSLEFRSQTQYF
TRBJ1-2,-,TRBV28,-,TGTGCCAGCAGGGTCCAGGGTGCTAACTATGGCTACACCTTC,CASRVQGANYGYTF
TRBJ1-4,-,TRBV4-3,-,TGCGCCAGCAGCCAAGGGGTCGGAGGGGATACTAATGAAAAACTGTTTTTT,CASSQGVGGDTNEKLFF
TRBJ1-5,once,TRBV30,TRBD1,TGTGCCTGGAGTGTAGGGACAGGGGGGCATCAGCCCCAGCATTTT,CAWSVGTGGHQPQHF
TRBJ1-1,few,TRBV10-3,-,TGTGCCATCAGACCCCGGGTCAGGGAGGGGCTGAGCACTGAAGCTTTCTTT,CAIRPRVREGLSTEAFF
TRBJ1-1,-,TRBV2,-,TGTGCCAGCAGCGGGACACCCCAGGCTGAAGCTTTCTTT,CASSGTPQAEAFF
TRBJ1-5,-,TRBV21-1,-,TGTGCCAGCAGCCGGAGCCAGAGAGGACAGGGATCGCAGCCCCAGCATTTT,CASSRSQRGQGSQPQHF
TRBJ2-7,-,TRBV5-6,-,TGTGCCAGCAGCTTGAGTGGGGGGGAGCAGTACTTC,CASSLSGGEQYF
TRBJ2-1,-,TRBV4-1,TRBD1,TGCGCCAGCAGCCAAGAACAGGGGAGCTCCTACAATGAGCAGTTCTTC,CASSQEQGSSYNEQFF
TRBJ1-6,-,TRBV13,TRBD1,TGTGCCAGCAGCTCCCTAGGGGGCTCTAATTCACCCCTCCACTTT,CASSSLGGSNSPLHF
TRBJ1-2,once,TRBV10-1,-,TGCGCCAGCAGTGAGACCCGGGTCGGCCACTATGGCTACACCTTC,CASSETRVGHYGYTF
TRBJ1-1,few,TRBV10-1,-,TGCGCCAGAGAACGGGACACTGAAGCTTTCTTT,CARERDTEAFF
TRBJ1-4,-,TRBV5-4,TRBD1,TGTGCCAGCAGCTGGAACAGGGGGTTTAATGAAAAACTGTTTTTT,CASSWNRGFNEKLFF